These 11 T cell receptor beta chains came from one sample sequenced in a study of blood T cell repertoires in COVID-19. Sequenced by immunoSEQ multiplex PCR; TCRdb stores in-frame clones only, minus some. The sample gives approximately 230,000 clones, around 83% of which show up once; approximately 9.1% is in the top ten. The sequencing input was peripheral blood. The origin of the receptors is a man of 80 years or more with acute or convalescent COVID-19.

The CDR3 is CASLKHSPGANVLTF. In DNA form, the CDR3 reads TGTGCCAGCCTCAAGCACAGTCCAGGGGCCAACGTCCTGACTTTC. V usage is TRBV5-4 and J usage is TRBJ2-6; D gene ambiguous. The CDR3 is 15 residues long. The germline CDR1 and CDR2 sequences are SGHNT and YYREEE (reference sequence). V lost 7 bases to trimming and J lost 4 bases, with 15 bases between them.

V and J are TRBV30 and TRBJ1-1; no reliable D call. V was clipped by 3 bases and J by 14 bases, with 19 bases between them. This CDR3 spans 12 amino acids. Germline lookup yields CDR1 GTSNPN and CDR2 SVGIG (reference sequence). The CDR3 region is CAWSGLSIRSFF. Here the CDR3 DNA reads TGTGCCTGGAGCGGGTTATCCATAAGATCGTTCTTT.

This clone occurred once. The CDR3 region has the DNA TGCGCCAGCAGCCAAGTACCAACTAGCGGGAGGGCCCGGGATGAGCAGTTCTTC. Translation gives CASSQVPTSGRARDEQFF. V and J are TRBV4-1 and TRBJ2-1; 13 bases align to TRBD2. Trimming removed 1 base from V and 8 bases from J; junction bases left unmatched: 11. The CDR3 is made up of 18 amino acids. Germline CDR1 and CDR2: MGHRA and YSYEKL.

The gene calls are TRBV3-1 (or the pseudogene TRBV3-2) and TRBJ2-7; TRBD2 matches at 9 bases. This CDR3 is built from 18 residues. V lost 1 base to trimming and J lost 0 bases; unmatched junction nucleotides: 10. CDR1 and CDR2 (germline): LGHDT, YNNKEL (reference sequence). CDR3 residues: CASSQGPFSGSFSYEQYF. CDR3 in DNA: TGTGCCAGCAGCCAAGGACCCTTTAGCGGGAGTTTCTCCTACGAGCAGTACTTC.

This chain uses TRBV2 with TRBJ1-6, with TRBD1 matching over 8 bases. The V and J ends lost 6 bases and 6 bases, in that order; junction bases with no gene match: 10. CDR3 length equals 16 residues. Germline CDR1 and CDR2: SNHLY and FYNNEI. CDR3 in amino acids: CASRRRRQGSNSPLHF. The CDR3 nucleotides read TGTGCCAGCAGGAGACGTAGACAGGGGTCTAATTCACCCCTCCACTTT.

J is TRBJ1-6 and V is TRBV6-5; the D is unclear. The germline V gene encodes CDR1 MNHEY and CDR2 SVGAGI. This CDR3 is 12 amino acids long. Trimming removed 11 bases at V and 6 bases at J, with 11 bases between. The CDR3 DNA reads TGTGCCTCCCGGAGCCTTAATTCACCCCTCCACTTT. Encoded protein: CASRSLNSPLHF.

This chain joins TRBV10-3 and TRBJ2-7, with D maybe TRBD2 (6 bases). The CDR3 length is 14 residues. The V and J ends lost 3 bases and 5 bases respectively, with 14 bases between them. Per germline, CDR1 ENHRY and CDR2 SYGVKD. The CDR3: CAISEELLADEQYF. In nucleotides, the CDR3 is TGTGCCATCAGTGAAGAACTTTTAGCGGACGAGCAGTACTTC.

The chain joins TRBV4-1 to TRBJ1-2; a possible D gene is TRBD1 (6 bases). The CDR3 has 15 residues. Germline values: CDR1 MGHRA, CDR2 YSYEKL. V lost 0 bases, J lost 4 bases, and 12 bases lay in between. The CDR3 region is CASSQEGQGIYGYTF. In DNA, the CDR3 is TGCGCCAGCAGCCAAGAAGGTCAGGGGATCTATGGCTACACCTTC.

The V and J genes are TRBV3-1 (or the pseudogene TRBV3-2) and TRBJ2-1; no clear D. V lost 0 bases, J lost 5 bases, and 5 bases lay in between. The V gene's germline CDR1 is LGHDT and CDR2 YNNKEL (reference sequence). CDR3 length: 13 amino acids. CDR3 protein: CASSQDIHNEQFF. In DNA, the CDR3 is TGTGCCAGCAGCCAAGATATCCACAATGAGCAGTTCTTC.

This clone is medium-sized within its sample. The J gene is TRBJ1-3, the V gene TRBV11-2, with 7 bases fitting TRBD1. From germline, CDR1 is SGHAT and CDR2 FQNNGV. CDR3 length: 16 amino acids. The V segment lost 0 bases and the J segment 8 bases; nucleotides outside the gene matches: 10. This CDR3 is CASSLDLTGIVYTIYF. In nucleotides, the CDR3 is TGTGCCAGCAGCTTAGATCTGACAGGGATCGTATACACCATATATTTT.

The CDR3 region has the DNA TGTGCCAGCAGTTTAGCGGGGGGGGAGTTCTTC. It specifies CASSLAGGEFF. V gene TRBV12-3 or TRBV12-4 combines with J gene TRBJ2-1; 7 bases line up with TRBD2. The CDR3 spans 11 residues. Trimming at V came to 0 bases and at J to 14 bases, leaving 1 base not matched to a gene.